This T cell receptor (beta chain) came from a study of blood T cell repertoires in COVID-19. Enrollees, about 18 to 89 years old, lived in about two dozen US areas. The V gene end was trimmed by 5 bases and the J gene end by 4 bases; junction bases not matched to a gene: 6. This CDR3 has 14 residues. Germline V gene lookup returns CDR1 MNHEY and CDR2 SVGEGT. The table came from immunoSEQ multiplex PCR; TCRdb's copy has only in-frame clones and leaves some out. The sample contains some 320,000 clones, around 87% of which appear only once. What was sequenced was PBMCs or T cells enriched from blood (not recorded which). The sequence was collected from a woman in her 30s who had recovered from COVID-19. V usage is TRBV6-2 or TRBV6-3 and J usage is TRBJ1-1; 8 bases are a match to TRBD1. CDR3 region: CASSLTGGGTEAFF. The CDR3 nucleotides are TGTGCCAGCAGTCTAACAGGGGGAGGCACTGAAGCTTTCTTT.